Listed below are T cell receptor beta chains from one sample, sequenced in a study of PD-L1 blockade in urothelial cancer. The table came from immunoSEQ multiplex PCR; TCRdb's copy has only in-frame clones and leaves some out. The repertoire holds fewer than 60,000 clones, with 85% as singletons. The sample consisted of PBMCs, taken around atezolizumab (anti-PD-L1) treatment. These TCRs come from a man in his 70s with urothelial cancer. Both conserved end residues are part of each CDR3. A D gene is named only where the DNA matches it firmly.

d_gene	v_gene	j_gene	CDR3aa
TRBD1	TRBV7-8	TRBJ2-1	CASSLAGGQGRNEQFF
.	TRBV29-1	TRBJ1-1	CSVEYTEAFF
TRBD1	TRBV5-6	TRBJ1-4	CASSDSMTGEDEKLFF
TRBD2	TRBV5-4	TRBJ2-7	CASSSFLAAKDEQYF
TRBD1	TRBV10-3	TRBJ2-7	CAINEGQLYEQYF
TRBD2	TRBV6-1	TRBJ2-7	CAIGTSGFLDEQYF
TRBD1	TRBV11-2	TRBJ2-2	CASSHKLDRGGTGELFF
TRBD1	TRBV5-1	TRBJ2-2	CASSWGQGVTGELFF
TRBD2	TRBV4-2	TRBJ2-7	CASSQRGAGDYEQYF
TRBD2	TRBV15	TRBJ2-1	CATSPPRREGEQFF
TRBD1	TRBV27	TRBJ2-2	CASSLFGSYRGPTGELFF
.	TRBV7-9	TRBJ2-6	CASSSPRRADGANVLTF
.	TRBV19	TRBJ2-7	CASSTLGVPYEQYF
TRBD1	TRBV4-1	TRBJ2-7	CASSQERTGPYEQYF
TRBD1	TRBV28	TRBJ1-2	CASRGQGQYYGYTF
TRBD2	TRBV2	TRBJ2-1	CASNSGLAYNEQFF
TRBD1	TRBV11-3	TRBJ2-7	CASSSGQASSYEQYF
.	TRBV18	TRBJ1-5	CASSPLGGENQPQHF
TRBD2	TRBV6-1	TRBJ2-3	CASSGTSGSPDTQYF
TRBD2	TRBV9	TRBJ2-1	CASSSSGTYNEQFF
.	TRBV5-1	TRBJ2-7	CASSVQGYEQYF
.	TRBV6-5	TRBJ2-3	CASSSGLLTDTQYF
.	TRBV4-1	TRBJ1-4	CASSQVGQGGEKLFF
.	TRBV5-1	TRBJ2-1	CASSLGPLVSSYNEQFF
TRBD1	TRBV29-1	TRBJ1-4	CSARTGANEKLFF
.	TRBV6-5	TRBJ2-7	CASKGGEAEQYF
.	TRBV5-1	TRBJ2-7	CASSLNAGASYEQYF
TRBD1	TRBV11-1	TRBJ2-1	CASSLVLGTGGSNEQFF
TRBD1	TRBV5-6	TRBJ2-7	CASSLGTGGYEQYF
TRBD2	TRBV27	TRBJ2-3	CASSPTLRGLARHRYAYF
.	TRBV11-2	TRBJ2-7	CASSLEAGNYEQYF
.	TRBV6-5	TRBJ1-4	CASSPRRANEKLFF
.	TRBV2	TRBJ2-1	CASGQGGHEQFF